Listed below are T cell receptor beta chains from one sample, sequenced in a study of cytomegalovirus exposure and HLA in healthy donors. Sequencing was performed with immunoSEQ multiplex PCR; in TCRdb, only in-frame clones are kept and a portion is missing. This table holds more than 90,000 clones, around 85% found once. Source material: PBMCs. Receptors were obtained from a man between 18 and 29 years old in good health and CMV-seropositive. The CDR3 runs from the conserved cysteine through the conserved F or W. The order of the fields is D gene, J gene, clone size, V gene, CDR3 DNA, CDR3 protein. D genes are given only for firm matches. Where a row states a size, it is once, few, many or the class of an expanded clone; other rows omit it.

.,TRBJ1-2,.,TRBV28,TGTGCCAGCAGTATCTCTGACAGCCCCTATGGCTACACCTTC,CASSISDSPYGYTF
.,TRBJ1-1,.,TRBV14,TGTGCCAGCAGCCAGAGTCCGATGGTCGCTGAAGCTTTCTTT,CASSQSPMVAEAFF
TRBD1,TRBJ2-6,.,TRBV7-9,TGTGCCAGCAGCCCCTGGGGACAGGCACCCTCTGGGGCCAACGTCCTGACTTTC,CASSPWGQAPSGANVLTF
TRBD2,TRBJ2-7,.,TRBV4-3,TGCGCCAGCAGCCAAGATCACACTAGCGGCGCCTACGAGCAGTACTTC,CASSQDHTSGAYEQYF
.,TRBJ1-1,.,TRBV6-5,TGTGCCAGCAGAGTAGATATGAACACTGAAGCTTTCTTT,CASRVDMNTEAFF
.,TRBJ1-5,.,TRBV19,TGTGCCAGTAGTATGAGTTCCAGGGGCAGCAATCAGCCCCAGCATTTT,CASSMSSRGSNQPQHF
TRBD1,TRBJ1-1,once,TRBV6-5,TGTGCCAGCAGTTACCAGGGGGTCCGTGACACTGAAGCTTTCTTT,CASSYQGVRDTEAFF
.,TRBJ1-1,.,TRBV15,TGTGCCACCAGCAGACAAACAGGGAGCCCAGAAGCTTTCTTT,CATSRQTGSPEAFF
TRBD1,TRBJ1-4,.,TRBV27,TGTGCCAGCAGAACAAGGGGGCTAGGTGAAAAACTGTTTTTT,CASRTRGLGEKLFF
.,TRBJ2-1,.,TRBV11-2,TGTGCCAGCAGCTTAGGCAGGGGATATGAGCAGTTCTTC,CASSLGRGYEQFF
.,TRBJ2-2,.,TRBV11-2,TGTGCCAGCAGCCTAAGGCGGGGAAAGACCGGGGAGCTGTTTTTT,CASSLRRGKTGELFF
TRBD1,TRBJ2-3,.,TRBV27,TGTGCCAGCAGTTTAAATAGGTTGGGACAGGGTATGGTTGATACGCAGTATTTT,CASSLNRLGQGMVDTQYF
TRBD2,TRBJ2-3,.,TRBV7-9,TGTGCCAGCAGGCGCTCCGGGACTAGCCGGGCAGATACGCAGTATTTT,CASRRSGTSRADTQYF